This TCR beta chain was recorded in a study of CD8 T cells in ankylosing spondylitis. Regarding the study as a whole: A TCR beta motif made of under 10 highly homologous variants seemed typical of ankylosing spondylitis blood. Disease-linked clones bore a CD8+ phenotype and were relatively rare in peripheral blood. Clones tied to disease were said to be significantly enriched in matched ankylosing spondylitis synovial fluid.

Libraries for TCR beta were made by quantitative 5'-RACE with molecular barcodes. TCRdb re-called the 5' RACE reads with MiXCR, one entry per CDR3 protein. In the table there are about 300,000 distinct CDR3 sequences, around 10% of which are singletons. This clonotype was seen repeatedly, ten times or more. Its target is unknown. Per germline, CDR1 LNHNV and CDR2 YYDKDF (reference sequence). V lost 0 bases, J lost 3 bases, and 2 bases lay in between. The CDR3 covers 12 residues. This clonotype originated in a female donor with ankylosing spondylitis or in good health (not recorded which). Specimen: blood, either unsorted or a sorted T cell fraction (not recorded which). The V and J genes are TRBV15 and TRBJ1-1; D is undetermined. The CDR3 DNA is TGTGCCACCAGCAGAGATGACACTGAAGCTTTCTTT. It encodes CATSRDDTEAFF.